Each of the 21 T cell receptor beta chains below was sequenced from the same sample in a study of OX40 agonist ivuxolimab in advanced cancers. Assay used: immunoSEQ multiplex PCR; TCRdb lists only in-frame clones, some missing. The sample records tens of thousands of clones, around nine tenths being singletons. Material: CD4+ or CD8+ T cells sorted from blood, obtained in a trial of the OX40 agonist ivuxolimab. The receptors here all came from an adult with an advanced solid tumor such as melanoma, head and neck, liver or kidney cancer.

The V gene is TRBV5-1, the J gene TRBJ2-1; 8 bases are shared with TRBD2. Looked up from germline, CDR1 is SGHRS and CDR2 is YFSETQ. The V and J ends lost 2 bases and 3 bases, in that order; junction bases with no gene match: 4. The CDR3 sequence is 15 residues long. Written as DNA, the CDR3 is TGCGCCAGCAGCTTAGAGCGGGAGTACTACAATGAGCAGTTCTTC. This gives the protein CASSLEREYYNEQFF.

The chain is built from TRBV7-9 and TRBJ1-1, with D tentatively TRBD1 (6 bases). Germline V gene lookup returns CDR1 SEHNR and CDR2 FQNEAQ (reference sequence). The CDR3 has 16 residues. The germline V and J ends were trimmed by 6 bases and 3 bases, with 20 bases remaining between them. CDR3 amino acids: CASSPTYREVDTEAFF. CDR3 bases: TGTGCCAGCAGTCCCACCTACAGGGAGGTGGACACTGAAGCTTTCTTT.

This sequence joins TRBV30 and TRBJ1-6; 10 bases map to TRBD1. With V trimmed by 2 bases and J by 8 bases, 3 bases remained unmatched. Germline CDR1 reads GTSNPN; CDR2 reads SVGIG (reference sequence). The CDR3 is made up of 14 amino acids. CDR3: CAWSPGTGDSPLHF. Written as DNA, the CDR3 is TGTGCCTGGAGTCCCGGGACAGGGGATTCACCCCTCCACTTT.

The chain links TRBV7-2 to TRBJ2-7, with 12 bases aligning to TRBD2. Germline values: CDR1 SGHTA, CDR2 FQGNSA. V was clipped by 2 bases and J by 0 bases; unmatched bases: 8. This CDR3 has 18 residues. In nucleotides, the CDR3 is TGTGCCAGCAGCTTAACCCGCCTACTAGCGGGAGGCTCCTACGAGCAGTACTTC. Protein product: CASSLTRLLAGGSYEQYF.

The CDR3 sequence: CASSYLVGTEAFF. The CDR3 nucleotides are TGTGCCAGCAGTTACCTTGTCGGCACTGAAGCTTTCTTT. This chain connects TRBV6-6 to TRBJ1-1; D unclear. Trimming took off 2 bases at V and 4 bases at J, with 8 bases between the two ends. CDR1 MNHNY and CDR2 SVGAGI come from the germline V gene (reference sequence). CDR3 length: 13 amino acids.

V gene TRBV5-6 combines with J gene TRBJ2-6; 7 nucleotides agree with TRBD1. This CDR3 is built from 18 residues. Germline CDR1 is SGHDT and CDR2 is YYEEEE. Trimming cost V 4 bases and J 1 base; bases outside gene matches: 11. DNA of the CDR3: TGTGCCAGCAGCCCGGCCGACAGGGCACTTTCTGGGGCCAACGTCCTGACTTTC. The encoded protein is CASSPADRALSGANVLTF.

The genes are TRBV7-8 and TRBJ1-2; the match to TRBD1 covers 10 bases. CDR1 is SGHVS and CDR2 is FQNEAQ in the germline V gene. Trimming took 5 bases from V and 2 from J; bases not matched to a gene: 14. The CDR3 contains 18 residues. CDR3 loop: CASSPRAGRGQGNYGYTF. In nucleotides, the CDR3 is TGTGCCAGCAGCCCTAGAGCGGGGCGGGGACAGGGGAACTATGGCTACACCTTC.

V gene TRBV5-1 combines with J gene TRBJ2-7, with D maybe TRBD1 (6 bases). V lost 3 bases to trimming and J lost 3 bases, with 19 bases between them. Germline V lookup: CDR1 SGHRS, CDR2 YFSETQ. The CDR3 runs to 16 residues. The CDR3: CASSSISGTTVYEQYF. The CDR3 DNA reads as TGCGCCAGCAGCTCGATCTCCGGGACAACAGTCTACGAGCAGTACTTC.

The rearrangement joins TRBV27 to TRBJ2-5; D not certain. TRBJ2-7 explains the end of the DNA better; the J call may be wrong. Germline CDR1 and CDR2: MNHEY and SMNVEV (reference sequence). The CDR3 spans 14 residues. This CDR3 reads CASSSTVSKNEQYF. The DNA of the CDR3 is TGTGCCAGCAGTTCGACCGTCTCGAAGAACGAGCAGTACTTC.

This chain connects TRBV4-1 to TRBJ1-2; the D gene is possibly TRBD1 (5 bases). Trimming pared 5 bases from V and 6 bases from J, leaving 16 bases between. Germline V CDR1 and CDR2: MGHRA, YSYEKL. The CDR3 spans 14 residues. The CDR3: CASSRVGTFNGYTF. In DNA, the CDR3 is TGCGCCAGCAGCAGGGTCGGGACTTTCAATGGCTACACCTTC.

This chain connects TRBV7-3 to TRBJ2-1, with TRBD2 matching 9 bases. Per germline, CDR1 SGHTA and CDR2 FQGTGA. J was trimmed by 2 bases and V by 5 bases; bases with no gene match: 7. The CDR3 spans 16 residues. CDR3 amino acids: CASSPRLAETYNEQFF. DNA for the CDR3: TGTGCCAGCAGCCCCCGACTAGCGGAGACCTACAATGAGCAGTTCTTC.

The chain uses TRBV7-2 and TRBJ1-6; 9 nucleotides agree with TRBD1. CDR3 length: 15 amino acids. V shed 5 bases and J 7 bases; nucleotides not matched to a gene: 6. The germline gives CDR1 SGHTA, CDR2 FQGNSA. CDR3 amino acids: CASSPWDRVNSPLHF. The CDR3 DNA follows: TGTGCCAGCAGCCCTTGGGACAGGGTGAATTCACCCCTCCACTTT.

This clone turned up a few times. The CDR3 reads CASSQGWGQPQHF. The CDR3, as DNA: TGTGCCAGCAGCCAGGGGTGGGGTCAGCCCCAGCATTTT. This chain connects TRBV2 to TRBJ1-5; a weak D match, TRBD1 (6 bases). The CDR3 runs 13 residues. Germline CDR1 reads SNHLY; CDR2 reads FYNNEI. Trimming cost V 6 bases and J 6 bases, with 12 bases left between them.

The chain couples TRBV28 to TRBJ1-2; weak D call: TRBD1 (5 bases). CDR3 size: 14 residues. Trimming took 3 bases from V and 0 from J, leaving 8 bases between them. CDR1 is MDHEN and CDR2 is SYDVKM in the germline V gene. CDR3 DNA sequence: TGTGCCAGCAGTTTCGGGGCCCCTAACTATGGCTACACCTTC. It specifies CASSFGAPNYGYTF.

The chain combines TRBV30 with TRBJ1-2; D unclear. Germline lookup yields CDR1 GTSNPN and CDR2 SVGIG (reference sequence). The CDR3 covers 10 residues. Trimming removed 5 bases at V and 8 bases at J, with 9 bases between. The CDR3 DNA sequence: TGTGCCTGGTCAGGATCCGGCTACACCTTC. Translating gives CAWSGSGYTF. Supplemented by reference TRBV30 and TRBJ1-2, the full variable domain reads SQTIHQWPATLVQPVGSPLSLECTVEGTSNPNLYWYRQAAGRGLQLLFYSVGIGQISSEVPQNLSASRPQDRQFILSSKKLLLSDSGFYLCAWSGSGYTFGSGTRLTVV.

The J gene is TRBJ2-5, the V gene TRBV23-1; D is possibly TRBD1 (5 bases). TRBV23-1 is filed as an ORF, its function uncertain. The CDR3 runs to 15 residues. The V gene lost 0 bases and the J gene lost 3 bases, with 11 bases spanning the gap. CDR3 nucleotides: TGCGCCAGCAGTCAATCATCACAGGACGAAGAGACCCAGTACTTC. Its protein product is CASSQSSQDEETQYF.

This clone came up a few times. CDR3 loop: CATSRAAGPSNYGYTF. In nucleotides, the CDR3 is TGTGCCACCAGCAGGGCCGCGGGGCCCTCTAACTATGGCTACACCTTC. The gene calls are TRBV15 and TRBJ1-2; D may be TRBD1 (5 bases). Trimming cost V 3 bases and J 0 bases, with 14 bases left between them. Germline loops: CDR1 LNHNV, CDR2 YYDKDF (reference sequence). CDR3 length: 16 residues.

This chain uses TRBV4-1 with TRBJ2-1; TRBD2 aligns across 8 bases. Germline-derived CDR1 and CDR2 are MGHRA and YSYEKL. This CDR3 has 15 amino acids. V shed 1 base and J 5 bases; nucleotides not matched to a gene: 4. The CDR3 DNA sequence: TGCGCCAGCAGCCAAGGACTAGCGAGAAACAATGAGCAGTTCTTC. Amino acids: CASSQGLARNNEQFF.

The rearrangement joins TRBV27 to TRBJ1-5, with a tentative D call TRBD1 (6 bases). Trimming took off 5 bases at V and 2 bases at J, with 13 bases between the two ends. The CDR3 contains 15 residues. Per the germline V gene, CDR1 is MNHEY and CDR2 is SMNVEV (reference sequence). This CDR3 reads CASSPGEFGNQPQHF. The DNA of the CDR3 is TGTGCCAGCAGTCCAGGGGAATTCGGCAATCAGCCCCAGCATTTT.

This rearrangement joins TRBV15 to TRBJ2-3, with unresolved D. The CDR3 totals 15 residues. V was clipped by 3 bases and J by 2 bases, with 12 bases between them. The germline V gene encodes CDR1 LNHNV and CDR2 YYDKDF (reference sequence). CDR3: CATSRAQDTTDTQYF. The DNA of the CDR3 is TGTGCCACCAGCAGGGCCCAAGACACCACAGATACGCAGTATTTT.

Comments on this clone: The same CDR3 arises from other DNA sequences in this sample as well. J is TRBJ2-1 and V is TRBV29-1, with a weak D call TRBD1 (6 bases). Germline assignment: CDR1 SQVTM and CDR2 ANQGSEA. V was shortened by 4 bases and J by 6 bases, with 10 bases between the two germline ends. The CDR3 extends over 12 amino acids. The CDR3 spells CSVGGQTNEQFF. Here the CDR3 DNA reads TGCAGCGTTGGGGGACAAACCAATGAGCAGTTCTTC.